The following is a T cell receptor beta chain sequence with its context. These data originate in a study of blood T cell repertoires in COVID-19. About the research overall: The origin of the acute and convalescent COVID-19 samples was the United States, Italy and Spain.

Sequencing was performed with immunoSEQ multiplex PCR; in TCRdb, only in-frame clones are kept and a portion is missing. Of 200,000 to 300,000 clones listed, roughly 91% are singletons. This CDR3 spans 15 amino acids. Germline CDR1 and CDR2: SGHTA and FQGNSA. V gave up 1 base and J gave up 6 bases, with 13 bases separating them. The chain links TRBV7-2 to TRBJ1-5; weak D call: TRBD1 (6 bases). The TCR was taken from a man between 25 and 39 years old with COVID-19, enrolled during active disease. Sequenced: peripheral blood. The CDR3 region has the DNA TGTGCCAGCAGCTTAGACGGGGGGCTCTTTCAGCCCCAGCATTTT. Translating it yields CASSLDGGLFQPQHF.